The 10 T cell receptor beta chains reported below all come from one sample, sequenced in a study of Tregs in tolerant kidney transplant recipients. The nonmyeloablative bone marrow transplants came from related graft donors, with transient mixed chimerism. Sequencing was performed with immunoSEQ multiplex PCR; in TCRdb, only in-frame clones are kept and a portion is missing. The table gives 25,000 or so clones; the top ten clones make up under 5% of it. Source: CD4+ T cells from blood (PBMCs), taken 6 months after the transplant. The source of these receptors is a human patient who received a combined kidney and bone marrow transplant. T cells may partly derive from the graft donor.

A word on this clone: The read gets to within 3 residues of the CDR3 end, and the germline J gene fills in the rest. V and J are TRBV18 and TRBJ2-5, with a possible D match to TRBD2 (6 bases). The V gene lost 2 bases and the J gene lost 7 bases, with 20 bases spanning the gap. Germline lookup yields CDR1 KGHSH and CDR2 LQKENI. The CDR3 totals 16 residues. The part of the CDR3 DNA that was read is TGTGCCAGCTCACCAAGTCAGGGTCGACTAGTCGGGACC. It is translated as CASSPSQGRLVGT. The whole CDR3 is CASSPSQGRLVGTQYF.

Turning to this clone: Read sequence stops 3 residues before the CDR3 end, and the germline J gene provides the missing end. V and J are TRBV9 and TRBJ2-5, with TRBD1 identical over 7 bases. This CDR3 has 14 residues. The V and J ends lost 4 bases and 1 base, in that order; junction bases with no gene match: 4. Per germline, CDR1 SGDLS and CDR2 YYNGEE. The part of the CDR3 DNA that was read is TGTGCCAGCAGCCCGACAGGGTCCCAAGAGACC. The encoded protein is CASSPTGSQET. The whole CDR3 protein is CASSPTGSQETQYF.

On this clone itself: The read halts 3 residues ahead of the CDR3 end, with the missing end drawn from the germline J gene. The rearrangement links TRBV19 to TRBJ1-2; 9 nucleotides agree with TRBD1. The CDR3 spans 17 residues. V trimming: 5 bases; J trimming: 2 bases; junction bases outside the gene matches: 12. The germline V gene has CDR1 LNHDA and CDR2 SQIVND (reference sequence). The part of the CDR3 DNA that was read is TGTGCCAGTAGTCCAAGGGACAGGGTGAAATCAAACTATGGC. It encodes CASSPRDRVKSNYG. The whole CDR3 region reads CASSPRDRVKSNYGYTF.

With respect to this clone: The read ends 3 residues shy of where the CDR3 ends; the end is completed using the germline J gene. V and J are TRBV7-2 and TRBJ1-3; no clear D gene. This CDR3 contains 13 residues. Germline V CDR1 and CDR2: SGHTA, FQGNSA. The V and J ends lost 11 bases and 4 bases respectively, with 15 bases between them. CDR3 loop: CASGLLVGNTIYF. The CDR3 DNA, read in part, is TGTGCCTCAGGACTGTTAGTAGGAAACACC. Filled out from reference TRBV7-2 and TRBJ1-3, the complete variable domain reads GAGVSQSPSNKVTEKGKDVELRCDPISGHTALYWYRQSLGQGLEFLIYFQGNSAPDKSGLPSDRFSAERTGGSVSTLTIQRTQQEDSAVYLCASGLLVGNTIYFGEGSWLTVV.

Turning to this clone: The read ends 3 residues shy of where the CDR3 ends; the end is completed using the germline J gene. The J gene is TRBJ2-2, the V gene TRBV2; tentatively, D is TRBD2 (6 bases). Trimming cost V 5 bases and J 6 bases, with 16 bases left between them. The CDR3 runs to 15 residues. Germline assignment: CDR1 SNHLY and CDR2 FYNNEI. The CDR3 spells CASSKGVAVPGELFF. CDR3 bases read: TGTGCCAGCAGTAAAGGAGTAGCGGTCCCCGGGGAG.

A note on this clone: Coverage ceases 3 residues before the CDR3 finishes, and the germline J gene fills in the end. The gene calls are TRBV23-1 and TRBJ2-4, with 11 nucleotides matching TRBD2. TRBV23-1 is given ORF status, its function remaining uncertain. This CDR3 is 18 amino acids long. V dropped 1 base and J dropped 9; count of bases not matched to a gene: 14. The CDR3 DNA, read in part, is TGCGCCAGCAGTCAATTATGGGGACTAGCGGCCCCAAAGGGCATT. Translation: CASSQLWGLAAPKGI. The complete CDR3 reads CASSQLWGLAAPKGIQYF.

Regarding this clone: Read data end 3 residues before the CDR3 end; the end is taken from the germline J gene. This chain joins TRBV7-9 and TRBJ2-1, with unresolved D. The CDR3 contains 14 residues. The V end was cut by 8 bases, the J end by 5 bases, with 16 bases between. The V gene's germline CDR1 is SEHNR and CDR2 FQNEAQ (reference sequence). The DNA read from the CDR3 is TGTGCCAGCGGTTTGGGTGGGCCCCACAATGAG. It encodes CASGLGGPHNE. The whole CDR3 region reads CASGLGGPHNEQFF.

Regarding this clone: The read ends 3 residues shy of where the CDR3 ends; the end is completed using the germline J gene. The chain joins TRBV28 to TRBJ1-1; D ambiguous. CDR3 length: 13 amino acids. Trimming removed 10 bases from V and 4 bases from J, with 16 bases in between. Germline assignment: CDR1 MDHEN and CDR2 SYDVKM. The CDR3 loop reads CAIEVPSGTEAFF. CDR3 bases read: TGTGCCATCGAAGTACCCTCGGGCACTGAA.

Regarding this clone: The read falls 3 residues short of the CDR3 end, and the missing part is taken from the germline J gene. The chain uses TRBV7-7 and TRBJ1-5, with 9 bases fitting TRBD1. With 4 bases clipped from V and 5 bases from J, the junction kept 6 bases outside the gene matches. Germline lookup yields CDR1 SSHAT and CDR2 FNYEAQ (reference sequence). This CDR3 spans 15 amino acids. Incomplete CDR3 DNA: TGTGCCAGCAGCTCAACAGGGGGCTCCGATCAGCCC. It encodes CASSSTGGSDQP. The full CDR3 reads CASSSTGGSDQPQHF.

Of note for this clone: From the germline J gene comes the end of the CDR3, since the read stops 3 residues before it. The rearrangement links TRBV10-3 to TRBJ2-3; D may be TRBD1 (6 bases). This CDR3 comprises 17 residues. The ends were cut back, 4 bases at V and 2 bases at J, with 19 bases in the middle. Germline assignment: CDR1 ENHRY and CDR2 SYGVKD. The part of the CDR3 DNA that was read is TGTGCCATCAGTGGAAGGGACATCCCAGGCAACACAGATACG. Amino acids: CAISGRDIPGNTDT. The whole CDR3 protein is CAISGRDIPGNTDTQYF.